This entry lists 17 T cell receptor beta chains sequenced from one sample in a study of shared clonotypes between healthy human individuals. The protocol was immunoSEQ multiplex PCR, while the TCRdb copy is restricted to in-frame clones and leaves out a portion. The sample holds about 2.4 million clones, 90% to 95% seen once. Sequenced material: naive CD4+ T cells from PBMCs. The subset is: CD45RA+ positively selected. These receptors were taken from a young man in good health. Some clones in this sample may be carry-over from other donors' samples.

V gene TRBV12-5 combines with J gene TRBJ1-2, with D tentatively TRBD1 (6 bases). The V end was cut by 3 bases, the J end by 5 bases, with 10 bases between. Germline V gene data show CDR1 as LGHNT and CDR2 as FRNRAP. This CDR3 has 13 amino acids. This CDR3 is CASGLTGRYGYTF. The DNA of the CDR3 is TGTGCTAGTGGTTTAACAGGGCGGTATGGCTACACCTTC.

The V and J genes are TRBV6-5 and TRBJ1-6, with D unclear. Germline assignment: CDR1 MNHEY and CDR2 SVGAGI. V was cut by 5 bases and J by 3 bases, with 8 bases left in between. The CDR3 loop spans 14 amino acids. CDR3 bases: TGTGCCAGCAGTAGGACGATCTATAATTCACCCCTCCACTTT. This sequence encodes CASSRTIYNSPLHF.

The sample holds one count of this clone. Because it lacks the conserved phenylalanine or tryptophan at the end, this CDR3 is likely a read error. It is unclear where the CDR3 begins or ends on the DNA, so no DNA is shown, and the CDR3 is as TCRdb lists it. The rearrangement joins TRBV3-1 (or the pseudogene TRBV3-2) to TRBJ2-6; TRBD2, as called in the table, went unchecked against the DNA. The germline gives CDR1 LGHDT, CDR2 YNNKEL (reference sequence). The CDR3 has 9 residues if both end residues are counted. The CDR3 protein is CASSQSPSG.

The V and J genes are TRBV28 and TRBJ2-7; D could derive from TRBD1 or TRBD2 (5 bases each). Germline CDR1 reads MDHEN; CDR2 reads SYDVKM. The CDR3 runs 15 residues. Trimming removed 2 bases at V and 1 base at J, with 12 bases between. The CDR3 DNA reads as TGTGCCAGCAGTTTAGTGGGGGAGCGTTCCTACGAGCAGTACTTC. This encodes CASSLVGERSYEQYF. Drawing the rest from reference TRBV28 and TRBJ2-7, the complete variable domain is DVKVTQSSRYLVKRTGEKVFLECVQDMDHENMFWYRQDPGLGLRLIYFSYDVKMKEKGDIPEGYSVSREKKERFSLILESASTNQTSMYLCASSLVGERSYEQYFGPGTRLTVT.

This chain joins TRBV28 and TRBJ2-1; 7 bases agree with TRBD1. The CDR3 runs 17 residues. Germline V gene lookup returns CDR1 MDHEN and CDR2 SYDVKM. V trimming: 2 bases; J trimming: 0 bases; junction bases outside the gene matches: 7. The CDR3, as DNA: TGTGCCAGCAGTTTAGCGAACAGGGGATCCTCCTACAATGAGCAGTTCTTC. It yields the protein CASSLANRGSSYNEQFF.

The chain links TRBV4-2 to TRBJ2-4; D unresolved. Trimming left V 3 bases short and J 8 bases short, with 8 bases between. Per the germline V gene, CDR1 is LGHNA and CDR2 is YNFKEQ. This CDR3 has 12 residues. The CDR3 nucleotides read TGTGCCAGCAGCCAGGGGATCGACATTCAGTACTTC. It yields the protein CASSQGIDIQYF.

Concerning this clone itself: In the same sample, other DNA sequences code for this CDR3. The chain combines TRBV9 with TRBJ1-1; D unclear. The ends were cut back, 0 bases at V and 2 bases at J, with 5 bases in the middle. The CDR3 length is 13 residues. The germline V gene has CDR1 SGDLS and CDR2 YYNGEE. CDR3 loop: CASSVESNTEAFF. The CDR3 region has the DNA TGTGCCAGCAGCGTAGAAAGCAACACTGAAGCTTTCTTT.

The chain is built from TRBV5-1 and TRBJ1-2; D might be TRBD1 (6 bases). The V end was cut by 5 bases, the J end by 1 base, with 15 bases between. Germline CDR1 reads SGHRS; CDR2 reads YFSETQ. The CDR3 loop spans 15 amino acids. The CDR3 sequence is CASREGQSLNYGYTF. The CDR3 coding sequence is TGCGCCAGCAGAGAAGGACAGTCCCTTAACTATGGCTACACCTTC.

This clone came up once. The V gene is TRBV7-2, the J gene TRBJ2-1; maybe TRBD1 (6 bases). The CDR3 totals 14 residues. Per the germline V gene, CDR1 is SGHTA and CDR2 is FQGNSA. V lost 5 bases and J lost 1, with 9 bases in between. Here the CDR3 DNA reads TGTGCCAGCAGCCTACAGGGATCCTACAATGAGCAGTTCTTC. It yields the protein CASSLQGSYNEQFF.

The chain has TRBV28 and TRBJ1-1; a weak D match, TRBD1 (5 bases). Per the germline V gene, CDR1 is MDHEN and CDR2 is SYDVKM. V lost 2 bases, J lost 13 bases, and 11 bases lay in between. This CDR3 is 11 amino acids long. The CDR3 is CASSLAGEGFF. For the CDR3, the DNA is TGTGCCAGCAGTTTAGCGGGGGAGGGTTTCTTT.

The chain carries TRBV27 and TRBJ2-1, with 10 bases fitting TRBD2. The CDR3 runs to 16 residues. The junction had 7 bases not matched to a gene; V was cut back by 1 base and J by 7 bases. CDR1 is MNHEY, CDR2 SMNVEV, per germline (reference sequence). As DNA, the CDR3 is TGTGCCAGCAGTTTATACAGCGGGAGGGGGCAGAATGAGCAGTTCTTC. Translating it yields CASSLYSGRGQNEQFF.

This clone appeared once. The V call is TRBV28, the J call TRBJ1-5; D remains ambiguous. The germline V gene has CDR1 MDHEN and CDR2 SYDVKM. Trimming removed 7 bases at V and 4 bases at J, with 26 bases between. This CDR3 comprises 18 residues. This CDR3 reads CASIFLRNHQLPNQPQHF. DNA of the CDR3: TGTGCCAGCATTTTCCTTCGAAACCATCAACTTCCGAATCAGCCCCAGCATTTT.

This chain connects TRBV5-1 to TRBJ2-5; the D is unclear. CDR1 and CDR2 (germline): SGHRS, YFSETQ. The V gene lost 2 bases and the J gene lost 2 bases, with 10 bases spanning the gap. This CDR3 region has 14 residues. The CDR3 protein is CASSFYTTQETQYF. CDR3 coding DNA: TGCGCCAGCAGCTTCTACACGACGCAAGAGACCCAGTACTTC.

As regards this clone: Other DNA sequences in this sample translate to the same CDR3. This sequence joins TRBV7-8 and TRBJ2-3, with D unresolved. The CDR3 is 14 residues long. Germline V gene data show CDR1 as SGHVS and CDR2 as FQNEAQ. V gave up 5 bases and J gave up 0 bases, with 9 bases separating them. CDR3 sequence reads: CASSLGRSTDTQYF. In DNA form, the CDR3 reads TGTGCCAGCAGCCTAGGACGTAGCACAGATACGCAGTATTTT.

The chain joins TRBV5-1 to TRBJ2-1; 8 bases are shared with TRBD1. Germline assignment: CDR1 SGHRS and CDR2 YFSETQ. The CDR3 is 13 residues long. J lost 7 bases, V lost 4 bases, and 4 bases had no gene match. Written as DNA, the CDR3 is TGCGCCAGCAGCCGGACAGGGTCGAATGAGCAGTTCTTC. It specifies CASSRTGSNEQFF.

This clone has a handful of counts. J is TRBJ1-1 and V is TRBV20-1; 8 positions match TRBD1. The trim removed 4 bases at V and 11 bases at J, leaving 3 bases unmatched. The CDR3 extends over 10 amino acids. Germline CDR1 reads DFQATT; CDR2 reads SNEGSKA (reference sequence). For the CDR3, the DNA is TGCAGTGCTAAAACAGGGGGGGCTTTCTTT. It translates to CSAKTGGAFF.

The chain links TRBV6-5 to TRBJ1-2, with D possibly matching TRBD1 (5 bases). The CDR3 covers 15 residues. The germline CDR1 and CDR2 sequences are MNHEY and SVGAGI. V shed 5 bases and J shed 0 bases, with 13 bases lying between them. CDR3 bases: TGTGCCAGCAGTAGAGGGGACGGCTCTAACTATGGCTACACCTTC. Its translation: CASSRGDGSNYGYTF.